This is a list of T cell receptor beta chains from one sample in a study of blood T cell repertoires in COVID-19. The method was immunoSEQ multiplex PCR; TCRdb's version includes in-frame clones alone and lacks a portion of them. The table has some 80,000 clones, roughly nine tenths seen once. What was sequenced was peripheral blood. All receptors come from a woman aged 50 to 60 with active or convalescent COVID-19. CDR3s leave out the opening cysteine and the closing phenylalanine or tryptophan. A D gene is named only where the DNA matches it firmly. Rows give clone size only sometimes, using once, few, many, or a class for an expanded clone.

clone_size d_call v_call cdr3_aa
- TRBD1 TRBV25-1 ASSERSGQGGTEAF
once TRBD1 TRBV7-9 ASSYLAGTGGGYT
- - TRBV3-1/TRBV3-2 ASSQEAWAYEQY
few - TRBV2 ASSDIGNTIY
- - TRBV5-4 ASSFDRRTYEQY
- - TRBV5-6 ASSTRTGNTIY
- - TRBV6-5 ASSYGGYPYGYT
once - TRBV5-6 ASSLSGESTDTQY
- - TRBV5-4 ASSFRGGNTEAF
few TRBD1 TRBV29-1 SVEVTGGIYGYT
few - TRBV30 AWSDPRARNTEAF
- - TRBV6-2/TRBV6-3 ASSRDTYNEQF
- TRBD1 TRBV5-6 ASSLRGTGNTEAF
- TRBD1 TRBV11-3 ASSFRGDRFHEKLF
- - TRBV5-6 ASSFRGDQPQH
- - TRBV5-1 ASSEGQNTEAF
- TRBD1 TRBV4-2 ASSQGDSRNTIY
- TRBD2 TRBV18 ASSPGASGGPGY
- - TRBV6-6 ASRQNMNTEAF
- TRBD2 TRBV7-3 ASSLSPTSGGALETQY
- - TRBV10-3 AILDTGELF
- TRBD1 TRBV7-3 ASSLFGTGNNEQF